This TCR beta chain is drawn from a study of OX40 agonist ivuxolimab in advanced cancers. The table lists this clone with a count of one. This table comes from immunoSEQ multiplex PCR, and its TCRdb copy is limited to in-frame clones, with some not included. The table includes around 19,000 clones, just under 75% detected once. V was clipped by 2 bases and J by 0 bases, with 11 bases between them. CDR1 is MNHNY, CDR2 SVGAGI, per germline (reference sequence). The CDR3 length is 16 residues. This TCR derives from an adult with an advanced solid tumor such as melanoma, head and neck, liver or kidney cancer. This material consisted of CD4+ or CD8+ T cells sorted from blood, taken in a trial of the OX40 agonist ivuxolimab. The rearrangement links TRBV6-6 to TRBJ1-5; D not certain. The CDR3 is CASSYNGPYSNQPQHF. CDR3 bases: TGTGCCAGCAGTTACAATGGACCTTATAGCAATCAGCCCCAGCATTTT.